Included here is one TCR beta chain sequence, with context. Its antigen is not identified. These data come from a study of T cell responses to AZD1222 COVID-19 vaccine. Notes on the study in general: Vaccination with two AZD1222 doses was followed by a rise in Spike-specific TCR breadth and depth. Regions left unmutated in variants are reportedly the target of nearly half of spike-specific TCRs.

Measured with immunoSEQ multiplex PCR; TCRdb has only the in-frame clones, and not every one. In the table there are 190,000 or so clones, approximately 91% of which are singletons. The sample in question was peripheral blood, obtained 28 days after the second AZD1222 dose. This sequence was found in an adult who received the AZD1222 COVID-19 vaccine.

The CDR3 spells CASSHGGDPPYGYTF. In DNA form, the CDR3 reads TGTGCCAGCAGCCACGGCGGGGATCCTCCCTATGGCTACACCTTC. This sequence joins TRBV3-1 (or the pseudogene TRBV3-2) and TRBJ1-2; D ambiguous. The ends were cut back, 3 bases at V and 4 bases at J, with 15 bases in the middle. The CDR3 runs 15 residues. CDR1 is LGHDT and CDR2 is YNNKEL in the germline V gene (reference sequence).